The clone carrying this T cell receptor beta chain was recorded many times. V lost 3 bases to trimming and J lost 5 bases, with 29 bases between them. The CDR3 length is 19 residues. Per germline, CDR1 SGHRS and CDR2 YFSETQ. This specimen belongs to a study of T-cell reconstitution after alpha-beta-depleted transplantation in children. Unique molecular identifiers tagged the TCRbeta library. TCRdb re-called the PCR reads with MiXCR, one entry per CDR3 protein. The repertoire holds 70,000 to 100,000 distinct CDR3 sequences, with 9% to 15% as singletons. The TCR originated in a human donor who donated a stem cell graft to a child with inherited bone marrow failure. The rearrangement links TRBV5-1 to TRBJ2-5; D could derive from TRBD1 or TRBD2 (5 bases each). Sequenced here: PBMCs from the stem cell graft donor, sampled from the stem cell graft. The CDR3 DNA reads TGCGCCAGCAGCTCGAGAGACTATAGACCCGGGTATAAGGGGGAGACCCAGTACTTC. Protein: CASSSRDYRPGYKGETQYF.